This TCR beta chain was documented in a study of blood T cell repertoires in COVID-19. A single count supports this clone. Cohort allocation depended upon clinical history that participants reported. Germline CDR1 and CDR2: LNHDA and SQIVND (reference sequence). After removal of 6 bases from V and 4 bases from J, the junction contained 7 bases not matched to a gene. The CDR3 spans 15 residues. Sequencing used immunoSEQ multiplex PCR; TCRdb keeps in-frame clones, though not all of them. Of 200,000 to 250,000 clones listed, 70% to 85% were seen once; the top ten hold 15%. The sequenced material came from PBMCs or T cells enriched from blood (not recorded which). The chain combines TRBV19 with TRBJ1-2, with 11 bases fitting TRBD1. The clonotype comes from a middle-aged man who had recovered from COVID-19. CDR3 nucleotides: TGTGCCAGTAGCCAGGGACAGGGGGGATTCTATGGCTACACCTTC. Its protein product is CASSQGQGGFYGYTF.